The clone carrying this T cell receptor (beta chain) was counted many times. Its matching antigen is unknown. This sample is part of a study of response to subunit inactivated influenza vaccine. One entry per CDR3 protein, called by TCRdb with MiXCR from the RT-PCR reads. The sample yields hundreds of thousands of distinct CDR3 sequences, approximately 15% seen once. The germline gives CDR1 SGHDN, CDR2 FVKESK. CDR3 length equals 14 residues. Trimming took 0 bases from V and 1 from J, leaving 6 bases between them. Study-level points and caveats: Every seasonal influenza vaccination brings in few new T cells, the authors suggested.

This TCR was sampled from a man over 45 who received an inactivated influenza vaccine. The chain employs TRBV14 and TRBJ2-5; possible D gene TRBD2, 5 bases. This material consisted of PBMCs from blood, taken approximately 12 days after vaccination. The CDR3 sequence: CASSQERVQETQYF. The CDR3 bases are TGTGCCAGCAGCCAAGAGCGGGTCCAAGAGACCCAGTACTTC.